One and the same sample provided the 18 T cell receptor beta chains below, sequenced in a study of cytomegalovirus exposure and HLA in healthy donors. A multiplex PCR was run with 60 Vbeta primers and 13 Jbeta primers. Libraries were prepared by immunoSEQ multiplex PCR; TCRdb keeps only in-frame clonotypes and omits some of them. The table lists 150,000 to 200,000 clones, 70% to 80% of them singletons. The sequencing input was PBMCs. These receptors all come from a woman aged 45-65 years in good health and CMV-seronegative.

The chain joins TRBV7-6 to TRBJ1-3; D uncertain. V lost 3 bases to trimming and J lost 2 bases, with 8 bases between them. The CDR3 consists of 14 residues. Germline V lookup: CDR1 SGHVS, CDR2 FNYEAQ. The CDR3 spells CASSFAKPGNTIYF. The CDR3 DNA follows: TGTGCCAGCAGCTTCGCTAAGCCTGGAAACACCATATATTTT.

This rearrangement joins TRBV6-6 to TRBJ2-7; D gene uncertain. V lost 5 bases to trimming and J lost 2 bases, with 4 bases between them. The CDR3 length is 11 residues. In germline, CDR1 is MNHNY, CDR2 SVGAGI (reference sequence). The CDR3: CASSETYEQYF. The DNA of the CDR3 is TGTGCCAGCAGTGAGACCTACGAGCAGTACTTC.

J is TRBJ1-1 and V is TRBV7-2; TRBD1 might be the D (6 bases). CDR1 and CDR2 from the germline V gene are SGHTA and FQGNSA. The CDR3 contains 13 residues. V lost 7 bases and J lost 5, with 14 bases in between. The CDR3 is CASTSKGGTEAFF. The CDR3 nucleotides read TGTGCCAGCACCTCTAAGGGGGGGACTGAAGCTTTCTTT.

The gene calls are TRBV7-6 and TRBJ1-2; tentative D call: TRBD1 (6 bases). Deletions cut 0 bases from V and 7 bases from J, with 18 bases between. CDR1 is SGHVS and CDR2 is FNYEAQ in the germline V gene. This CDR3 is built from 16 residues. CDR3 nucleotide sequence: TGTGCCAGCAGCTTAGCGCGGGGGGGGGCGAAAAGTGGCTACACCTTC. Its protein product is CASSLARGGAKSGYTF.

The rearrangement uses TRBV6-5 and TRBJ2-3; tentatively, D is TRBD2 (5 bases). Germline lookup yields CDR1 MNHEY and CDR2 SVGAGI. Trimming shortened V by 2 bases and J by 0 bases, and 9 bases separated the two germline ends. CDR3 length: 15 amino acids. In DNA form, the CDR3 reads TGTGCCAGCAGTTACCTAGCAGCGAGCACAGATACGCAGTATTTT. Its translation is CASSYLAASTDTQYF.

This clone was seen once. This chain joins TRBV12-5 and TRBJ2-7, with D perhaps TRBD2 (6 bases). Germline CDR1 is LGHNT and CDR2 is FRNRAP. CDR3 length equals 14 residues. V gave up 7 bases and J gave up 0 bases, with 13 bases separating them. The DNA for the CDR3 is TGTGCTAGTGCCCGCGGGGCCAACTCCTACGAGCAGTACTTC. This encodes CASARGANSYEQYF.

The rearrangement uses TRBV5-1 and TRBJ2-1, with 7 bases lining up with TRBD1. Germline values: CDR1 SGHRS, CDR2 YFSETQ. J gave up 7 bases and V 4 bases, and 14 bases lay outside the gene matches. The CDR3 loop spans 16 amino acids. In DNA, the CDR3 is TGCGCCAGCAGCCCCTCCGACAGGGTAGACGTAAATGAGCAGTTCTTC. Translating it yields CASSPSDRVDVNEQFF.

The chain carries TRBV7-2 and TRBJ1-5; TRBD1 is a possible D gene (6 bases). CDR1 and CDR2 (germline): SGHTA, FQGNSA. V lost 0 bases, J lost 2 bases, and 11 bases lay in between. The CDR3 spans 16 residues. The DNA of the CDR3 is TGTGCCAGCAGCTTAGCGGGGGCGCCGGGCAATCAGCCCCAGCATTTT. Translated, it gives CASSLAGAPGNQPQHF.

The rearrangement joins TRBV9 to TRBJ1-5, with TRBD1 as a possible D gene (5 bases). This CDR3 spans 15 amino acids. V lost 4 bases and J lost 6, with 17 bases in between. The germline gives CDR1 SGDLS, CDR2 YYNGEE. CDR3 bases: TGTGCCAGCAGCCCCGGGGGGGGGTCGAGTCAGCCCCAGCATTTT. Translation gives CASSPGGGSSQPQHF.

The chain couples TRBV7-3 to TRBJ1-2, with D possibly being TRBD1 (5 bases). With 1 base removed from V and 5 bases from J, the gap between germline ends came to 14 bases. Germline loops: CDR1 SGHTA, CDR2 FQGTGA. The CDR3 sequence is 15 residues long. CDR3 nucleotide sequence: TGTGCCAGCAGCTTAAGGGGCGGCGGCTTTTATGGCTACACCTTC. The encoded protein is CASSLRGGGFYGYTF. The whole variable domain, filled in from reference TRBV7-3 and TRBJ1-2, reads GAGVSQTPSNKVTEKGKYVELRCDPISGHTALYWYRQSLGQGPEFLIYFQGTGAADDSGLPNDRFFAVRPEGSVSTLKIQRTERGDSAVYLCASSLRGGGFYGYTFGSGTRLTVV.

V and J are TRBV30 and TRBJ1-2; D remains ambiguous. The CDR3 spans 13 residues. CDR1 GTSNPN and CDR2 SVGIG come from the germline V gene (reference sequence). V lost 3 bases and J 2 bases, leaving 10 bases between the germline ends. DNA of the CDR3: TGTGCCTGGAGCGGCGACACGAACTATGGCTACACCTTC. It yields the protein CAWSGDTNYGYTF. The full variable domain, rest sourced from reference TRBV30 and TRBJ1-2, is SQTIHQWPATLVQPVGSPLSLECTVEGTSNPNLYWYRQAAGRGLQLLFYSVGIGQISSEVPQNLSASRPQDRQFILSSKKLLLSDSGFYLCAWSGDTNYGYTFGSGTRLTVV.

This clone was recorded once. The J gene is TRBJ2-6, the V gene TRBV18; weak D call: TRBD1 (5 bases). Germline V gene sequence: CDR1 KGHSH, CDR2 LQKENI. The CDR3 covers 17 residues. Trimming cost V 5 bases and J 2 bases, with 16 bases left between them. CDR3 nucleotides: TGTGCCAGCTCATTGAGCGCCGTGACAGCTGGGGCCAACGTCCTGACTTTC. Its protein product is CASSLSAVTAGANVLTF.

In this sample, this clone turned up a few times. The chain is built from TRBV5-5 and TRBJ2-2; 9 nucleotides match TRBD2. V dropped 0 bases and J dropped 5; count of bases not matched to a gene: 11. This CDR3 contains 18 residues. Germline lookup yields CDR1 SGHKS and CDR2 YYEKEE (reference sequence). CDR3 protein: CASSLARIAGEMTGELFF. The CDR3 nucleotides read TGTGCCAGCAGCTTGGCGAGGATAGCGGGAGAGATGACCGGGGAGCTGTTTTTT.

This clone appeared a few times. The J gene is TRBJ1-3, the V gene TRBV5-6; D unclear. The germline V gene has CDR1 SGHDT and CDR2 YYEEEE. V was pared by 2 bases and J by 0 bases, with 12 bases between. The CDR3 runs 16 residues. CDR3 amino acids: CASSFRNVHSGNTIYF. In nucleotides, the CDR3 is TGTGCCAGCAGCTTCAGGAACGTACACTCTGGAAACACCATATATTTT.

The chain has TRBV19 and TRBJ1-5; 8 positions agree with TRBD1. This CDR3 is built from 16 residues. Trimming at V came to 8 bases and at J to 6 bases, leaving 15 bases not matched to a gene. Germline V gene lookup returns CDR1 LNHDA and CDR2 SQIVND (reference sequence). The CDR3, as DNA: TGTGCCAGTTTCGCCCCTCGTGGACAGGGCGGTCAGCCCCAGCATTTT. Its translation: CASFAPRGQGGQPQHF.

This clone was seen more than once but under ten times. V and J are TRBV5-1 and TRBJ1-1; the match to TRBD1 covers 7 bases. J lost 4 bases, V lost 1 base, and 7 bases had no gene match. Per the germline V gene, CDR1 is SGHRS and CDR2 is YFSETQ. The CDR3 is 15 amino acids. CDR3 sequence: CASSLTGVLGTEAFF. The CDR3 DNA reads TGCGCCAGCAGCTTGACAGGGGTTTTAGGCACTGAAGCTTTCTTT.

This chain links TRBV13 with TRBJ1-5; possible D gene TRBD1, 5 bases. This CDR3 contains 14 residues. V was trimmed by 0 bases and J by 5 bases, leaving 8 bases between them. Germline CDR1 reads PRHDT; CDR2 reads FYEKMQ (reference sequence). The CDR3 spells CASSLGGLHQPQHF. CDR3 sequence (DNA): TGTGCCAGCAGCTTAGGGGGGCTCCATCAGCCCCAGCATTTT.

The V call is TRBV11-2, the J call TRBJ2-5; maybe TRBD2 (6 bases). Trimming took off 5 bases at V and 4 bases at J, with 8 bases between the two ends. CDR1 is SGHAT and CDR2 is FQNNGV in the germline V gene. The CDR3 is made up of 12 amino acids. CDR3 protein: CASSRRGETQYF. As DNA, the CDR3 is TGTGCCAGCAGCCGGAGGGGAGAGACCCAGTACTTC.